The rows below give T cell receptor beta chains drawn from one sample of a study of blood T cells in healthy people across ages. TCRdb fed the 5' RACE reads into MiXCR, producing one record per CDR3 protein. The sample includes 700,000 or so distinct CDR3 sequences, approximately 40% of them seen just once. The sequenced sample was blood. The source is an elderly man in good health. Both conserved end residues are trimmed from each CDR3. A D gene is named only where the DNA matches it firmly.

j_call | v_call | d_call | cdr3_aa
TRBJ2-3 | TRBV6-1 | TRBD2 | ASSRFGLAGSTDTQY
TRBJ1-5 | TRBV20-1 | TRBD1 | SASRVQGANQPQH
TRBJ1-6 | TRBV7-2 | . | ASSKGGPQGSPLH
TRBJ1-6 | TRBV4-3 | . | ASSPRNSASPLH
TRBJ2-3 | TRBV20-1 | TRBD2 | SASSASGAADTQY
TRBJ2-3 | TRBV12-3/TRBV12-4 | TRBD2 | ASSFRAGYTDTQY
TRBJ2-3 | TRBV20-1 | TRBD2 | SALTGGLAGEVTDTQY
TRBJ2-3 | TRBV20-1 | TRBD2 | SAVRLAPIEDTQY
TRBJ1-2 | TRBV7-2 | . | ASSFGSADGYT
TRBJ1-2 | TRBV6-1 | . | ASSEAQRNYGYT
TRBJ2-1 | TRBV25-1 | TRBD2 | AGSDASGINNEQF
TRBJ1-5 | TRBV7-2 | TRBD1 | ASSLSQGVQPQH
TRBJ2-6 | TRBV6-5 | . | ASRGGVSGANVLT
TRBJ2-3 | TRBV7-2 | . | ASSSTGGQDTQY
TRBJ1-1 | TRBV6-6 | TRBD1 | ASCSDGTDFRTEAF
TRBJ1-4 | TRBV7-2 | TRBD1 | ASRPGQANEKLF
TRBJ2-7 | TRBV20-1 | TRBD2 | SAGTGGSEQY
TRBJ2-3 | TRBV7-2 | TRBD2 | ASSLVVGGSNPDTQY
TRBJ2-1 | TRBV3-1 | TRBD2 | ASSEGLAEYNEQF
TRBJ2-3 | TRBV9 | . | ASSVERIGADTQY
TRBJ2-5 | TRBV20-1 | TRBD1 | SAGPDRELLTQY
TRBJ2-1 | TRBV5-1 | . | ASSFVSQGNEQF
TRBJ2-1 | TRBV4-2 | . | ASSQVLAGNEQF
TRBJ2-1 | TRBV2 | TRBD2 | ASTILAARGTNEQF
TRBJ2-1 | TRBV20-1 | . | SVRAGTYYNEQF
TRBJ1-2 | TRBV29-1 | . | SVIDSGVGT
TRBJ1-4 | TRBV6-6 | . | AGSQGFGTNEKLF
TRBJ2-7 | TRBV20-1 | TRBD2 | SARGTSGGSATYYEQY
TRBJ2-2 | TRBV3-1 | . | ASSRYTGELF
TRBJ1-1 | TRBV7-9 | . | ATREGNTEAF
TRBJ2-3 | TRBV25-1 | TRBD2 | ASSEYVAGPSTDTQY
TRBJ1-5 | TRBV7-3 | . | ASSLFKGQPQH
TRBJ2-5 | TRBV7-2 | . | ASSRQQGRRETQY
TRBJ2-1 | TRBV7-2 | . | ASSSGAVYNEQF
TRBJ2-5 | TRBV20-1 | . | SAMDLDRTQETQY
TRBJ2-6 | TRBV3-1 | . | ASSRQGGGANVLT
TRBJ2-1 | TRBV6-5 | TRBD2 | ASSTLGGWAYNEQF
TRBJ1-5 | TRBV20-1 | . | SARHGRSNQPQH
TRBJ1-6 | TRBV14 | . | ASSMGRGNSPLH
TRBJ2-4 | TRBV7-2 | . | ASSLDSRRNIQY
TRBJ2-7 | TRBV4-1 | . | ASSQGLGYEQY
TRBJ2-5 | TRBV18 | . | ASSPVASVQETQY
TRBJ1-4 | TRBV3-1 | . | ASSQDGQHNEKLF
TRBJ2-7 | TRBV20-1 | . | SASAGGRYEQY
TRBJ1-2 | TRBV20-1 | TRBD1 | SARETGGTLGGYT
TRBJ2-2 | TRBV7-2 | TRBD2 | ASSLASGRSTGELF
TRBJ2-7 | TRBV11-2 | . | ASSLLGGAGSYEQY
TRBJ2-3 | TRBV24-1 | TRBD2 | ATSEPSGRAGDTQY
TRBJ2-1 | TRBV5-1 | TRBD1 | ASSFYPGTGYNEQF
TRBJ2-7 | TRBV28 | . | ASSFDSNLEQY
TRBJ1-2 | TRBV29-1 | TRBD1 | SVESDRGRNRGYT
TRBJ2-2 | TRBV6-2/TRBV6-3 | TRBD1 | ASSVQGAPITGELF
TRBJ2-2 | TRBV6-1 | TRBD2 | ASSSLKAGANTGELF
TRBJ2-5 | TRBV29-1 | TRBD1 | SVVGQGTYNEQY
TRBJ2-1 | TRBV20-1 | TRBD2 | SARDGTSGVEQF
TRBJ1-2 | TRBV4-1 | . | ASSPPDRGPGGYT
TRBJ2-1 | TRBV12-5 | . | ASGLFPGQGHNEQF
TRBJ2-7 | TRBV30 | . | AWAGDRPYEQY
TRBJ2-5 | TRBV28 | TRBD1 | ASRLNRGQGNQETQY